This T cell receptor (beta chain) was sequenced in a study of T cells in Graves' hyperthyroidism and ophthalmopathy. Study-level information: Peripheral blood was acquired at first diagnosis, ahead of any therapy whatsoever. Study findings and constraints: Most thyroid-expanded clonotypes above 0.001 were also found in blood.

In germline, CDR1 is SGDLS, CDR2 YYNGEE. Trimming shortened V by 3 bases and J by 6 bases, and 12 bases separated the two germline ends. This CDR3 has 14 residues. Amplification of TCR beta CDR3 regions used RNA as the template. When the TCR CDR3 underwent first-round RT-PCR, the HTBI primer set was used. TCRdb fed the multiplex PCR reads into MiXCR, producing one record per CDR3 protein. The sample gives fewer than 300,000 distinct CDR3 sequences, 20% to 30% of which show up once; 25% to 30% is in the top ten. A note on this clonotype: The antigen is undetermined.

Recently diagnosed hyperthyroidism of less than 2 months' duration affected patients aged 18 to 65. The blood sample was taken at first hyperthyroidism diagnosis, before any ophthalmopathy symptoms. This receptor was identified in a man aged 35-49 years with Graves' hyperthyroidism that later progressed to Graves' ophthalmopathy. Material for sequencing was blood. The chain recombines TRBV9 with TRBJ2-2; possible D gene TRBD2, 5 bases. CDR3 coding DNA: TGTGCCAGCAGCGGAGGGTTGGGTGCCGGGGAGCTGTTTTTT. The encoded protein is CASSGGLGAGELFF. Full variable domain (remainder filled in from reference TRBV9 and TRBJ2-2): DSGVTQTPKHLITATGQRVTLRCSPRSGDLSVYWYQQSLDQGLQFLIQYYNGEERAKGNILERFSAQQFPDLHSELNLSSLELGDSALYFCASSGGLGAGELFFGEGSRLTVL.